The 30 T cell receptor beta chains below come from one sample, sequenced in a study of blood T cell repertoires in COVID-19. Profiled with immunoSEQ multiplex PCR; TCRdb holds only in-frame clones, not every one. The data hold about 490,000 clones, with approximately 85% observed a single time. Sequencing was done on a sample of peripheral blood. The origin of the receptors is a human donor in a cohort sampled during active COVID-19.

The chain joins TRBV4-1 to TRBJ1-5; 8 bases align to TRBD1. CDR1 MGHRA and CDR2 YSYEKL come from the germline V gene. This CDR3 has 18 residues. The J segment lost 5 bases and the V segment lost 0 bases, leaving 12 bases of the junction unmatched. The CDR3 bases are TGCGCCAGCAGCCAAGAGAAAATAGGTAGGACAGGGCATCAGCCCCAGCATTTT. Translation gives CASSQEKIGRTGHQPQHF.

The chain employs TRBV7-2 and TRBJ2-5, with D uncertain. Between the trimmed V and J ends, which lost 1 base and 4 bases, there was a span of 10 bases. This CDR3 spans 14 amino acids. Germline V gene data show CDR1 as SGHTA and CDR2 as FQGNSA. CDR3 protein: CASSLDPLLETQYF. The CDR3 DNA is TGTGCCAGCAGCTTAGACCCCCTACTAGAGACCCAGTACTTC.

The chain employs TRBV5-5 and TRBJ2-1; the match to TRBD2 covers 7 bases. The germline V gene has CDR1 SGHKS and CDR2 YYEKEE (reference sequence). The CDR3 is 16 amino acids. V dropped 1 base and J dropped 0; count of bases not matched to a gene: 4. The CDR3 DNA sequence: TGTGCCAGCAGCTTGCTCGCGGGAGACTCCTACAATGAGCAGTTCTTC. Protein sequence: CASSLLAGDSYNEQFF. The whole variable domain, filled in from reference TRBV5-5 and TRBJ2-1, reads DAGVTQSPTHLIKTRGQQVTLRCSPISGHKSVSWYQQVLGQGPQFIFQYYEKEERGRGNFPDRFSARQFPNYSSELNVNALLLGDSALYLCASSLLAGDSYNEQFFGPGTRLTVL.

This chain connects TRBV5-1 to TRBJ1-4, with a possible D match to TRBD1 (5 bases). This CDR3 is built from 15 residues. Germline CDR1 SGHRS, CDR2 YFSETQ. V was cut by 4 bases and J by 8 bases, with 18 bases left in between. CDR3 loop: CASSPGTVEGEKLFF. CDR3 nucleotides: TGCGCCAGCAGCCCAGGGACTGTTGAGGGCGAAAAACTGTTTTTT.

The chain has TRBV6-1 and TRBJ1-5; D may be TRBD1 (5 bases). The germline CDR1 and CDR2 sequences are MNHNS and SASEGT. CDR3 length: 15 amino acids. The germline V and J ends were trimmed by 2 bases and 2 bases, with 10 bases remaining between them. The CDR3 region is CASSEPPGGNQPQHF. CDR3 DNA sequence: TGTGCCAGCAGTGAACCACCGGGGGGCAATCAGCCCCAGCATTTT.

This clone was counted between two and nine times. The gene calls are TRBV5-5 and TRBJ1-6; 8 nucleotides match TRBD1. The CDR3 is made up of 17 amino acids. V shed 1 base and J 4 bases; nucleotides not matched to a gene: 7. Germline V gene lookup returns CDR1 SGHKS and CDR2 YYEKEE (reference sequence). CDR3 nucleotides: TGTGCCAGCAGCTTGTCCGGGACAGGCTCATATAATTCACCCCTCCACTTT. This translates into CASSLSGTGSYNSPLHF.

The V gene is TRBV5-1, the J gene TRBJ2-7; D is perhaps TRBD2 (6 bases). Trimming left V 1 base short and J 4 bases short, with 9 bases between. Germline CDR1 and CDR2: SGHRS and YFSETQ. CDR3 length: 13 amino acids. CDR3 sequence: CASSLTSTYEQYF. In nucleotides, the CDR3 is TGCGCCAGCAGCTTGACTAGCACGTACGAGCAGTACTTC. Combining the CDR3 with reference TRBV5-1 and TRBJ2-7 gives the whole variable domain KAGVTQTPRYLIKTRGQQVTLSCSPISGHRSVSWYQQTPGQGLQFLFEYFSETQRNKGNFPGRFSGRQFSNSRSEMNVSTLELGDSALYLCASSLTSTYEQYFGPGTRLTVT.

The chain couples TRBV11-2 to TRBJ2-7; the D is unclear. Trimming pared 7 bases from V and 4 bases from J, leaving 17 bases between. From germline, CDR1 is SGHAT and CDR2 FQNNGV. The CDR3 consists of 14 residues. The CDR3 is CASTLTGAVYEQYF. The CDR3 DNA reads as TGTGCCAGCACCCTCACCGGAGCTGTTTACGAGCAGTACTTC.

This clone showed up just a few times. CDR3 sequence reads: CATSDGGTSGRNEQFF. The CDR3 DNA sequence: TGTGCCACCAGTGACGGGGGGACTAGCGGCCGAAATGAGCAGTTCTTC. The V and J genes are TRBV24-1 and TRBJ2-1, with 11 nucleotides matching TRBD2. CDR3 length: 16 amino acids. V lost 4 bases and J lost 7; bases outside the gene matches: 8. The germline V gene has CDR1 KGHDR and CDR2 SFDVKD.

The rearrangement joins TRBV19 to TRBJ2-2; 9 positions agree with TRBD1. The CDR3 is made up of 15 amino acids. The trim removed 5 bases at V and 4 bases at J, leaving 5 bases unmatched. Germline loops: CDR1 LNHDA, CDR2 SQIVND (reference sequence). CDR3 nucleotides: TGTGCCAGTAGTGCGGGACAGGGAGTCACCGGGGAGCTGTTTTTT. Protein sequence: CASSAGQGVTGELFF.

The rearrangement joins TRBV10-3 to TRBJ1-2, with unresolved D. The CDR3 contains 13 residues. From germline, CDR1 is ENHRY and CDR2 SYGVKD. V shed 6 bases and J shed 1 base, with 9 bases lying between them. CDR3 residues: CAIRWEGNYGYTF. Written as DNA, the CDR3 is TGTGCCATCAGGTGGGAGGGTAACTATGGCTACACCTTC.

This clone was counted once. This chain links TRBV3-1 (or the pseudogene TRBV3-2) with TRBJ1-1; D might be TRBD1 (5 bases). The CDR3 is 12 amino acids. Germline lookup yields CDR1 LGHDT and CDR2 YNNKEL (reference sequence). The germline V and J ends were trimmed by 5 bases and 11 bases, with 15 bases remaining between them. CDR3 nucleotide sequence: TGTGCCAGCAGCTGGACATCCGGGAGGGCTTTCTTT. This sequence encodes CASSWTSGRAFF.

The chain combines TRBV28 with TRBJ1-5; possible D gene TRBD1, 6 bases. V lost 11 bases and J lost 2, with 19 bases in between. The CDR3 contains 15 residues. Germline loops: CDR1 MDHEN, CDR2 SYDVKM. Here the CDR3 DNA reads TGTGCCGGTGCGGGGGGGCCCCTCGGCAATCAGCCCCAGCATTTT. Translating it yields CAGAGGPLGNQPQHF. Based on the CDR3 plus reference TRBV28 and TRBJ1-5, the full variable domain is DVKVTQSSRYLVKRTGEKVFLECVQDMDHENMFWYRQDPGLGLRLIYFSYDVKMKEKGDIPEGYSVSREKKERFSLILESASTNQTSMYLCAGAGGPLGNQPQHFGDGTRLSIL.

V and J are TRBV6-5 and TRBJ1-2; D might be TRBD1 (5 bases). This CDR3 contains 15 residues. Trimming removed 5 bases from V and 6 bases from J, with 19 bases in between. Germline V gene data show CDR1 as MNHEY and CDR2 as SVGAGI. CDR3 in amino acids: CASSPPAGGEDGYTF. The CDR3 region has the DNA TGTGCCAGCAGTCCTCCGGCTGGGGGGGAGGATGGCTACACCTTC.

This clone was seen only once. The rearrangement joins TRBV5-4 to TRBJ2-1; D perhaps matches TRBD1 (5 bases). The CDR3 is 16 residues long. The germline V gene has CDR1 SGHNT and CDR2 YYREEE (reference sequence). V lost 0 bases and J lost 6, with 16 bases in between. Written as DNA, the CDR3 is TGTGCCAGCAGCTTGGGGGGCGGTTCTCCCGCCAATGAGCAGTTCTTC. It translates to CASSLGGGSPANEQFF.

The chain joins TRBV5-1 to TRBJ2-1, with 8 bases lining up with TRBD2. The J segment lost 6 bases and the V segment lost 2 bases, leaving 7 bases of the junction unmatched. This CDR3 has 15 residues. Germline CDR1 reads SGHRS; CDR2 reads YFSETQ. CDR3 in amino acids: CASSLAGVGSNEQFF. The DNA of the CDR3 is TGCGCCAGCAGCTTAGCGGGAGTTGGGTCCAATGAGCAGTTCTTC.

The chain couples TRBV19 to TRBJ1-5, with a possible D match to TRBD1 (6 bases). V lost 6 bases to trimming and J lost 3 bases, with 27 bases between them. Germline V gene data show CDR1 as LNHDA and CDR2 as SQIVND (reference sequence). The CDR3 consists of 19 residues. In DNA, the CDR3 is TGTGCCAGTAGAGGGGGACAAGAGCGCTCTCTGTTCCTCAATCAGCCCCAGCATTTT. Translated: CASRGGQERSLFLNQPQHF.

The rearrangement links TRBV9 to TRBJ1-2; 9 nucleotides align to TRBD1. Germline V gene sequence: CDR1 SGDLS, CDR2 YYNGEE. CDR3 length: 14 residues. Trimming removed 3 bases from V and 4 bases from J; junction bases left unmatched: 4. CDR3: CASSGGTGSYGYTF. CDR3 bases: TGTGCCAGCAGCGGAGGGACAGGGAGCTATGGCTACACCTTC. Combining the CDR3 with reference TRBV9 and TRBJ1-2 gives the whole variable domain DSGVTQTPKHLITATGQRVTLRCSPRSGDLSVYWYQQSLDQGLQFLIQYYNGEERAKGNILERFSAQQFPDLHSELNLSSLELGDSALYFCASSGGTGSYGYTFGSGTRLTVV.

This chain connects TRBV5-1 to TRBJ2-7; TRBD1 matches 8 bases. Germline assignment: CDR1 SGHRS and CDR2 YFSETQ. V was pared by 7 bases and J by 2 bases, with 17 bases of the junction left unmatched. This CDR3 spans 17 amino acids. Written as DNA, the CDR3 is TGCGCCAGCTCAGGAGGGACAGGCCGCTTTAATCCCTACGAGCAGTACTTC. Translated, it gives CASSGGTGRFNPYEQYF.

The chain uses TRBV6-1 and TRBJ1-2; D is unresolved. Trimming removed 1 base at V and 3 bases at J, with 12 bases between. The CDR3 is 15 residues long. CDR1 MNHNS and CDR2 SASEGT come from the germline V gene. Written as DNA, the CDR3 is TGTGCCAGCAGTGAAGGAGTGTCTACCTACTATGGCTACACCTTC. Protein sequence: CASSEGVSTYYGYTF.

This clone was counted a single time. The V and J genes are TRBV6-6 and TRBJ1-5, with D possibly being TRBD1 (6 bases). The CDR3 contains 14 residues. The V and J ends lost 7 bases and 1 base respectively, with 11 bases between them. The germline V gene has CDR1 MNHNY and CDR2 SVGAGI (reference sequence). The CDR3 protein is CASTMGTSNQPQHF. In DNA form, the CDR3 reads TGTGCCAGCACCATGGGGACAAGCAATCAGCCCCAGCATTTT.

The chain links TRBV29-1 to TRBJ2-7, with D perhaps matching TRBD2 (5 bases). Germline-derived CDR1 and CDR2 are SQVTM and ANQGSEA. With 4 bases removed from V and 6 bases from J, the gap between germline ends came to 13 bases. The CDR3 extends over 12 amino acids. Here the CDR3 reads CSVAGIVGEQYF. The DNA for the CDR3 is TGCAGCGTTGCGGGGATCGTCGGCGAGCAGTACTTC.

The DNA of the CDR3 is TGTGCCAGCAGCTTAGGCAGGGGCCCTTCCTATGAAGCTTTCTTT. Amino acids: CASSLGRGPSYEAFF. The V gene is TRBV7-3, the J gene TRBJ1-1, with D possibly being TRBD1 (6 bases). Trimming removed 2 bases at V and 7 bases at J, with 17 bases between. This CDR3 is built from 15 residues. CDR1 is SGHTA, CDR2 FQGTGA, per germline.

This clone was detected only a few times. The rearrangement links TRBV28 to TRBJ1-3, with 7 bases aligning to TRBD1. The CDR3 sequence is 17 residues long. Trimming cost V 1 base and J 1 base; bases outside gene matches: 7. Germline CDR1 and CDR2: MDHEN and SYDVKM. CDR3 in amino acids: CASSLYRQGLSGNTIYF. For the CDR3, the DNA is TGTGCCAGCAGTTTATACAGACAGGGTCTTTCTGGAAACACCATATATTTT.

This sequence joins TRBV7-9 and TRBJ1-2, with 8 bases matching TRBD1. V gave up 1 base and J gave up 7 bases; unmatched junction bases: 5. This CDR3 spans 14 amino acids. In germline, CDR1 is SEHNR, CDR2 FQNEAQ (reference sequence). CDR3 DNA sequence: TGTGCCAGCAGCTTAGGACAGGGGCTCGGTGGCTACACCTTC. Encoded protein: CASSLGQGLGGYTF. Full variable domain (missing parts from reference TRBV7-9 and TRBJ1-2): DTGVSQNPRHKITKRGQNVTFRCDPISEHNRLYWYRQTLGQGPEFLTYFQNEAQLEKSRLLSDRFSAERPKGSFSTLEIQRTEQGDSAMYLCASSLGQGLGGYTFGSGTRLTVV.

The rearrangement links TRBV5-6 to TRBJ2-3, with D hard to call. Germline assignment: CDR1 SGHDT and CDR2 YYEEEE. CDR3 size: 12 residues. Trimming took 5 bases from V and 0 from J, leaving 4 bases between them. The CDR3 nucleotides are TGTGCCAGCAGACAAAGCACAGATACGCAGTATTTT. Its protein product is CASRQSTDTQYF.

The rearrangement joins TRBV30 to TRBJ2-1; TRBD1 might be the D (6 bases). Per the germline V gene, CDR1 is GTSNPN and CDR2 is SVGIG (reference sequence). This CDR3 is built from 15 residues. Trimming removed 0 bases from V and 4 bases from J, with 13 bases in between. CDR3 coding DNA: TGTGCCTGGAGTGTAGGGACACGGGCTTACAATGAGCAGTTCTTC. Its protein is CAWSVGTRAYNEQFF.

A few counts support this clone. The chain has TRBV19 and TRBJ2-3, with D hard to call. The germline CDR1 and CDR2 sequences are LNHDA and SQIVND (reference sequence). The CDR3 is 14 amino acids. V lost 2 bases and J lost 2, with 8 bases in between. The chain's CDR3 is CASSIRVSTDTQYF. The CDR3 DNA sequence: TGTGCCAGTAGTATACGCGTTTCCACAGATACGCAGTATTTT.

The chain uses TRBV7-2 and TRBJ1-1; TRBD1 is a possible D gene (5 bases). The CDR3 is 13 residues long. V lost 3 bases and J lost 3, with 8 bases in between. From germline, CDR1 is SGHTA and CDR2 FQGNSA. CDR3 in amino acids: CASSFDSHTEAFF. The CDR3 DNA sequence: TGTGCCAGCAGCTTTGACAGCCACACTGAAGCTTTCTTT.

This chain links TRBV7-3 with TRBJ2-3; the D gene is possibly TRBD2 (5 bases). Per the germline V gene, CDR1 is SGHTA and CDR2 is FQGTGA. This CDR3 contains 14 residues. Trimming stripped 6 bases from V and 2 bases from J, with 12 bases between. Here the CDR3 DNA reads TGTGCCAGCAGGCGAGCGGCCCCCACAGATACGCAGTATTTT. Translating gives CASRRAAPTDTQYF.